Included here is one TCR beta chain sequence, with context. The sort gate was single viable CD3+CD4+CD8-CD45RO+ cells for memory CD4+ T cells. These data come from a study of memory CD4+ T cells and cytomegalovirus serostatus. Germline CDR1 SGHTA, CDR2 FQGNSA. The CDR3 length is 14 residues. With 5 bases clipped from V and 4 bases from J, the junction kept 7 bases outside the gene matches. Generated by immunoSEQ multiplex PCR, the TCRdb table keeps only in-frame clones and is missing some. The data show roughly 48,000 clones, around 83% seen once. The sequenced sample consisted of memory CD4+ T cells from blood. This receptor was obtained from an adult in good health and CMV-seropositive. The chain combines TRBV7-2 with TRBJ1-2, with 7 nucleotides matching TRBD1. The CDR3 sequence: CASSPPGQIYGYTF. The CDR3 DNA is TGTGCCAGCAGCCCCCCGGGACAGATCTATGGCTACACCTTC.